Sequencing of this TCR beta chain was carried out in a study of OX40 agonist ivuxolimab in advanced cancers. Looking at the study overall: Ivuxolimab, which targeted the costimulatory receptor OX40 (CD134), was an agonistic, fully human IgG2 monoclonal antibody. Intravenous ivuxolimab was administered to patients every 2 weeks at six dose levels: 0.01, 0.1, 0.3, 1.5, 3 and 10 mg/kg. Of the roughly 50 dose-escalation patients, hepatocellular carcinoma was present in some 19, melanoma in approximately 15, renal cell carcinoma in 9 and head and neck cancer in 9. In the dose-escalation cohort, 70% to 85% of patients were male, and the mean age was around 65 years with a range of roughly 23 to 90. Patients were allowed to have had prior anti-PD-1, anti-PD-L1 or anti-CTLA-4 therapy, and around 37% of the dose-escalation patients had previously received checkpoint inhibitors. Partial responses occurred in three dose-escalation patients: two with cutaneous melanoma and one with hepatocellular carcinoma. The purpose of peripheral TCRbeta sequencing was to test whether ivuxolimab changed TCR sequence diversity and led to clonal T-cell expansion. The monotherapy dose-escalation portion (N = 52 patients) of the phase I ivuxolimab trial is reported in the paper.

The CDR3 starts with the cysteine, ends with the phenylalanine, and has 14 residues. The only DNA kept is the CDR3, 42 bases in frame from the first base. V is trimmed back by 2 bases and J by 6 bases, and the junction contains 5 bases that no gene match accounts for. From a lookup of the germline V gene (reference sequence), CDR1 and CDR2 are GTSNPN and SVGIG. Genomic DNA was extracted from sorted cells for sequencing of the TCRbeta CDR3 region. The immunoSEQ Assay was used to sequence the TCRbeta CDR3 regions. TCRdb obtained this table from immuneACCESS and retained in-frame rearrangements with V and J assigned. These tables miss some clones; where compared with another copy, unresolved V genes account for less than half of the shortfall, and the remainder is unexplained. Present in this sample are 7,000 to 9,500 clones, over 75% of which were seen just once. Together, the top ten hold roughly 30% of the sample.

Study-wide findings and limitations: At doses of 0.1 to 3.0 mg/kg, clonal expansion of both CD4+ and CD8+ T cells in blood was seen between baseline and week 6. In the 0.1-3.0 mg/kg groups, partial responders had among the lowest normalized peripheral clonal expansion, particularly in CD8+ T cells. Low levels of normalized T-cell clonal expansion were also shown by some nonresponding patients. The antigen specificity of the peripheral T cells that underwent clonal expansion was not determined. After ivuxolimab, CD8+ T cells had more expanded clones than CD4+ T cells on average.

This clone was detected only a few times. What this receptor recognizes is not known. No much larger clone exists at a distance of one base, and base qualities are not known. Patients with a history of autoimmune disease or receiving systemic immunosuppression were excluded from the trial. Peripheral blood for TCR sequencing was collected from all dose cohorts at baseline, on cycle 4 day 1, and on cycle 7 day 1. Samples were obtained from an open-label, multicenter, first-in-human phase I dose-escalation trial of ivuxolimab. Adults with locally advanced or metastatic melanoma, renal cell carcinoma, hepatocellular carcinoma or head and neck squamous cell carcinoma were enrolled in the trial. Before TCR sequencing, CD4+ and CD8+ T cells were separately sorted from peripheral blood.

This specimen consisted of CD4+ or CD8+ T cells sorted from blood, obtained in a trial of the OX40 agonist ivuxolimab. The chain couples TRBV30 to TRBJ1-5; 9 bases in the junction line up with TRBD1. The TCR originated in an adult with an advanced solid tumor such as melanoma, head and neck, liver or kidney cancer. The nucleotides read TGTGCCTGGAGTCCGGGACAGGGAGGTCAGCCCCAGCATTTT. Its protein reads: CAWSPGQGGQPQHF.